The entry below describes one TCR beta chain. Its antigen is unidentified. The data stem from a study of CD8 T cells in ankylosing spondylitis. The CDR3 is made up of 14 amino acids. CDR1 SEHNR and CDR2 FQNEAQ come from the germline V gene (reference sequence). Trimming removed 1 base from V and 5 bases from J, with 9 bases in between. TCRdb used MiXCR to reprocess the 5' RACE reads, holding one entry per CDR3 protein. The table includes 750,000 to 850,000 distinct CDR3 sequences, 10% to 15% detected once. Study-wide points: The study identified a TCR beta motif of several highly homologous variants that appeared characteristic of ankylosing spondylitis blood.

This sequence joins TRBV7-9 and TRBJ1-5; D unclear. This clonotype originated in a male donor with ankylosing spondylitis. Sequenced sample: blood, either unsorted or a sorted T cell fraction (not recorded which). The CDR3 sequence: CASSLGEDYQPQHF. The CDR3 DNA sequence: TGTGCCAGCAGCTTAGGAGAAGACTATCAGCCCCAGCATTTT.